This T cell receptor beta chain derives from a study of T cells in Graves' hyperthyroidism and ophthalmopathy. V was pared by 2 bases and J by 0 bases, with 13 bases between. The CDR3 is 16 residues long. In germline, CDR1 is LNHNV, CDR2 YYDKDF (reference sequence). In the case of this clonotype: Its antigen is not identified.

Authors of the study amplified TCR beta CDR3 regions from RNA transcripts. Using the HTBI primer set, a first-round RT-PCR was run on the TCR CDR3. In TCRdb, the multiplex PCR reads were re-called with MiXCR into one record per CDR3 protein. This sample yields roughly 570,000 distinct CDR3 sequences, of which 35% to 55% are seen a single time; over 15% belongs to the top ten. Every diagnosis used clinical symptoms, serum thyroxine and TRAb, thyroid ultrasound and orbital computed tomography. Notes on the study in general: Most thyroid clonotypes expanded above 0.001 were also detected in blood. Model output signaled ophthalmopathy a median about seven months ahead of onset.

Sequenced input: peripheral blood or thyroid tissue (not recorded which). This TCR derives from an adult woman with Graves' disease, either hyperthyroidism or ophthalmopathy (not recorded which). This rearrangement joins TRBV15 to TRBJ1-2, with D tentatively TRBD1 (6 bases). The CDR3: CATSRKRTETNYGYTF. CDR3 nucleotides: TGTGCCACCAGCAGAAAACGGACAGAAACTAACTATGGCTACACCTTC.